A single sample is the source of the 12 T cell receptor beta chains below, sequenced in a study of T cells after yellow fever vaccination. TCRdb reprocessed the 5' RACE reads via MiXCR and lists one record per CDR3 protein. The sample gives approximately 550,000 distinct CDR3 sequences, roughly 14% of which show up once; over 12% is in the top ten. The sample consisted of PBMCs, taken on the day of the yellow fever booster vaccination. The origin of the receptors is a man between 25 and 39 years old who received the YFV17D yellow fever vaccine.

As DNA, the CDR3 is TGTGCCAGCAGCTTAAGGGTAGCGGGAGGGCCCTATCAGATCCCCACGAATGAGCAGTTCTTC. The encoded protein is CASSLRVAGGPYQIPTNEQFF. This chain joins TRBV11-1 and TRBJ2-1; TRBD2 agrees at 11 bases. With 2 bases clipped from V and 7 bases from J, the junction kept 22 bases outside the gene matches. CDR3 length: 21 residues. The germline CDR1 and CDR2 sequences are SGHAT and FQDESV (reference sequence).

This CDR3 reads CASSPLANPIDEQFF. The CDR3 nucleotides read TGTGCCAGCTCACCACTGGCCAATCCTATCGATGAGCAGTTCTTC. The V gene is TRBV18, the J gene TRBJ2-1; D is ambiguous. This CDR3 region has 15 residues. The V end was cut by 1 base, the J end by 8 bases, with 15 bases between. Germline CDR1 is KGHSH and CDR2 is LQKENI.

This clonotype has more than one count but fewer than ten. The V gene is TRBV12-3 or TRBV12-4, the J gene TRBJ1-1; TRBD1 aligns across 8 bases. This CDR3 has 12 residues. V was clipped by 5 bases and J by 7 bases; unmatched bases: 3. CDR3 in DNA: TGTGCCAGCAGTGGACAGGGTTTTGAAGCTTTCTTT. Translation: CASSGQGFEAFF.

The chain recombines TRBV18 with TRBJ2-1, with no clear D. The CDR3 spans 15 residues. Trimming took 0 bases from V and 6 from J, leaving 12 bases between them. The germline V gene encodes CDR1 KGHSH and CDR2 LQKENI. The CDR3: CASSPPNVAINEQFF. The CDR3 DNA follows: TGTGCCAGCTCACCACCGAACGTCGCAATCAATGAGCAGTTCTTC.

The V gene is TRBV5-1, the J gene TRBJ1-2; 7 bases match TRBD1. Per germline, CDR1 SGHRS and CDR2 YFSETQ. The CDR3 runs 17 residues. Trimming removed 0 bases from V and 6 bases from J; junction bases left unmatched: 14. DNA for the CDR3: TGCGCCAGCAGCTTGGAGGGATTTACAGGGGTAGGCGATGGCTACACCTTC. This sequence encodes CASSLEGFTGVGDGYTF.

Ten or more counts support this clonotype. The rearrangement joins TRBV9 to TRBJ2-2; 8 bases map to TRBD1. Looked up from germline, CDR1 is SGDLS and CDR2 is YYNGEE. V dropped 0 bases and J dropped 4; count of bases not matched to a gene: 5. The CDR3 is 16 amino acids. In nucleotides, the CDR3 is TGTGCCAGCAGCGTAGGGACAGGGATACGCACCGGGGAGCTGTTTTTT. This gives the protein CASSVGTGIRTGELFF.

This clonotype showed up just a few times. The rearrangement links TRBV7-2 to TRBJ2-1; D gene unclear. The CDR3 extends over 16 amino acids. Looked up from germline, CDR1 is SGHTA and CDR2 is FQGNSA. Trimming removed 2 bases from V and 3 bases from J, with 14 bases in between. The CDR3 protein is CASSLKGPVVYNEQFF. Written as DNA, the CDR3 is TGTGCCAGCAGCTTAAAGGGCCCGGTCGTCTACAATGAGCAGTTCTTC. The complete variable domain, with remaining parts taken from reference TRBV7-2 and TRBJ2-1, reads GAGVSQSPSNKVTEKGKDVELRCDPISGHTALYWYRQSLGQGLEFLIYFQGNSAPDKSGLPSDRFSAERTGGSVSTLTIQRTQQEDSAVYLCASSLKGPVVYNEQFFGPGTRLTVL.

The chain carries TRBV12-3 or TRBV12-4 and TRBJ2-1, with unresolved D. Trimming stripped 8 bases from V and 12 bases from J, with 14 bases between. The CDR3 sequence is 11 residues long. The CDR3 DNA reads as TGTGCCAGCGGCTTTTCCCTGCGGCAGTTCTTC. Its translation is CASGFSLRQFF.

The DNA for the CDR3 is TGTGCCAGCAATTATCAGGGGCCACCCTACGAGCAGTACTTC. Encoded protein: CASNYQGPPYEQYF. The chain couples TRBV6-5 to TRBJ2-7, with a weak D call TRBD1 (6 bases). V shed 7 bases and J shed 2 bases, with 15 bases lying between them. There are 14 residues in the CDR3. CDR1 MNHEY and CDR2 SVGAGI come from the germline V gene.

In its sample, this clonotype was seen a few times. The rearrangement uses TRBV5-1 and TRBJ2-3, with D tentatively TRBD2 (5 bases). In germline, CDR1 is SGHRS, CDR2 YFSETQ. There are 15 residues in the CDR3. Trimming stripped 4 bases from V and 2 bases from J, with 14 bases between. This CDR3 is CASSPGWALTDTQYF. Here the CDR3 DNA reads TGCGCCAGCAGCCCGGGGTGGGCTCTCACAGATACGCAGTATTTT. Filled out from reference TRBV5-1 and TRBJ2-3, the complete variable domain reads KAGVTQTPRYLIKTRGQQVTLSCSPISGHRSVSWYQQTPGQGLQFLFEYFSETQRNKGNFPGRFSGRQFSNSRSEMNVSTLELGDSALYLCASSPGWALTDTQYFGPGTRLTVL.

This clonotype was seen repeatedly, ten times or more. The rearrangement uses TRBV2 and TRBJ2-4, with TRBD1 identical over 9 bases. This CDR3 has 14 amino acids. The germline CDR1 and CDR2 sequences are SNHLY and FYNNEI. With V trimmed by 3 bases and J by 11 bases, 8 bases remained unmatched. The CDR3 DNA reads TGTGCCAGCAGTGAGAGGGACAGGGTAGGGGTTCAGTACTTC. Amino acid sequence: CASSERDRVGVQYF. Full variable domain (rest looked up from reference TRBV2 and TRBJ2-4): EPEVTQTPSHQVTQMGQEVILRCVPISNHLYFYWYRQILGQKVEFLVSFYNNEISEKSEIFDDQFSVERPDGSNFTLKIRSTKLEDSAMYFCASSERDRVGVQYFGAGTRLSVL.

V usage is TRBV20-1 and J usage is TRBJ2-1, with TRBD2 matching over 15 bases. V gave up 2 bases and J gave up 7 bases; unmatched junction bases: 6. CDR1 DFQATT and CDR2 SNEGSKA come from the germline V gene (reference sequence). The CDR3 contains 16 residues. The CDR3 sequence is CSARRGLAGGMNEQFF. The CDR3 region has the DNA TGCAGTGCTAGAAGAGGACTAGCGGGAGGGATGAATGAGCAGTTCTTC.